This T cell receptor beta chain was sequenced during a study of T cell repertoires in ileal Crohn's disease. The wider study: Less than 45% were active smokers at surgery; median disease duration was roughly 7.9 years. Study findings and constraints: Clonality above 26.8% at surgery always came with endoscopic recurrence.

CDR1 MNHEY and CDR2 SVGAGI come from the germline V gene. Trimming cost V 2 bases and J 8 bases, with 11 bases left between them. This CDR3 is 13 amino acids long. Profiling relied on immunoSEQ multiplex PCR, and the TCRdb table lists in-frame clones only, not all of them. The table has under 35,000 clones, 80% seen once; the top ten hold 15% to 20%. Points on this clone: As yet, its antigen is unknown.

The sample was ileal tissue. The origin of this receptor is an adult with Crohn's disease. The V call is TRBV6-5, the J call TRBJ2-3; D call uncertain. The CDR3 is CASSYATRSTQYF. Here the CDR3 DNA reads TGTGCCAGCAGTTACGCTACCCGTAGTACGCAGTATTTT.